Here is one T cell receptor beta chain with its context. This sample was taken from a study of regulatory T cells in long-lasting Graves disease. As for time point: newly diagnosed GD, antithyroid drugs for less than 3 months. With RNA extracted from PBMCs as input, the TCR library was made. Building the TCR beta libraries relied on iRepertoire HTBI primers, and CDR3 regions underwent Arm-PCR. Per the original data handling: Identified segments across samples numbered approximately 60 TRBV and roughly 15 TRBJ. TCRdb passed the multiplex PCR reads through MiXCR, listing each CDR3 protein once. TCRdb, rather than the study authors, made the V and J calls. Here the sample spans 450,000 to 700,000 distinct CDR3 sequences, roughly 13% being singletons. A further study also used this sample, focusing on T cells in Graves' hyperthyroidism and ophthalmopathy. That source adds: In the analysis, a 13 V-J model separated ophthalmopathy from stable hyperthyroidism.

This sequence originates from a man aged 30-40 years with Graves disease. This specimen consisted of peripheral blood mononuclear cells (PBMCs), obtained at new diagnosis, from a patient treated with antithyroid drugs.

Written as DNA, the CDR3 is TGTGCCAGCAGCCTCCGCGCGGCTAGCGGGAGAGCGGAGACCCAGTACTTC. Protein: CASSLRAASGRAETQYF. The rearrangement joins TRBV3-1 to TRBJ2-5; the match to TRBD2 covers 10 bases. V lost 4 bases and J lost 5; bases outside the gene matches: 13. The length of the CDR3 is 17 residues. Germline V gives CDR1 LGHDT, CDR2 YNNKEL (reference sequence).